A selection of T cell receptor beta chains follows, all from one sample in a study of cytomegalovirus exposure and HLA in healthy donors. TCRdb's table, derived via immunoSEQ multiplex PCR, lists solely in-frame clones and lacks some. Of 120,000 or so clones detected, roughly 80% appear once; the ten largest clones hold around 30%. The sequencing sample was made of PBMCs. All receptors come from a man in his 60s in good health and CMV-seropositive. The CDR3 runs from the conserved cysteine through the conserved F or W. Fields, in order: V gene, clone size, J gene, D gene, CDR3 DNA, CDR3 protein. A D gene is named only where the DNA matches it firmly. The size entry is marked missing in some rows and otherwise reads once, few, many or a size class.

TRBV6-6	NA	TRBJ2-7	TRBD2	TGTGCCAGCAGTCCGAGCGGGAGACGCTACGAGCAGTACTTC	CASSPSGRRYEQYF
TRBV18	once	TRBJ2-5	TRBD2	TGTGCCAGCTCACTAGCGGGAGAACAAGAGACCCAGTACTTC	CASSLAGEQETQYF
TRBV13	NA	TRBJ2-5	TRBD2	TGTGCCAGCAGCTTAAGTGGGCCGGGGGGGACCCAGTACTTC	CASSLSGPGGTQYF
TRBV7-3	NA	TRBJ2-4	NA	TGTGCCAGCAGCCTAGCAGGGGAAAACATTCAGTACTTC	CASSLAGENIQYF
TRBV15	NA	TRBJ1-3	TRBD1	TGTGCCACCAGCAGGTCGACAGGGATCCTCTCTGGAAACACCATATATTTT	CATSRSTGILSGNTIYF
TRBV28	NA	TRBJ1-6	NA	TGTGCCAGCCTCCCCGGGAGCCGTTATGGGTCCTATAATTCACCCCTCCACTTT	CASLPGSRYGSYNSPLHF
TRBV5-1	NA	TRBJ2-7	TRBD1	TGCGCCAGCAGCAAGGACAGGGGGCTATACGAGCAGTACTTC	CASSKDRGLYEQYF
TRBV30	NA	TRBJ1-1	TRBD1	TGTGCCTGGAGTTCTACAGGGGCTTGGACTGAAGCTTTCTTT	CAWSSTGAWTEAFF
TRBV29-1	NA	TRBJ2-3	TRBD1	TGCAGCGTTGAGCGTTTTGTGACGGGACAGAGCACAGATACGCAGTATTTT	CSVERFVTGQSTDTQYF
TRBV2	NA	TRBJ2-1	NA	TGTGCCGGCTCGACAGGAGAGCAGTTCTTC	CAGSTGEQFF
TRBV15	NA	TRBJ1-4	NA	TGTGCCACCAGCAGAATCCTCCGGGACACCTCCTTTGCAACTAATGAAAAACTGTTTTTT	CATSRILRDTSFATNEKLFF
TRBV5-1	few	TRBJ2-2	TRBD1	TGCGCCAGCAGACAGGGGGCCGGGGAGCTGTTTTTT	CASRQGAGELFF
TRBV5-1	NA	TRBJ1-3	TRBD1	TGCGCCAGCAGCTTGGGGGACAGCAGCTCTGGAAACACCATATATTTT	CASSLGDSSSGNTIYF
TRBV11-3	NA	TRBJ2-3	TRBD1	TGTGCCAGCAGCTTCGACAGGGGAGCGGGAGATACGCAGTATTTT	CASSFDRGAGDTQYF
TRBV29-1	NA	TRBJ1-2	TRBD1	TGCAGCGTCGGACAGGGGGTCTATGGCTACACCTTC	CSVGQGVYGYTF
TRBV6-4	NA	TRBJ2-5	NA	TGTGCCAGCAGTGGGTCCCAGGGGGGAGAGACCCAGTACTTC	CASSGSQGGETQYF
TRBV12-5	NA	TRBJ2-1	NA	TGTGCTAGTGGTTTGGTATTCGCCCCTAGGAGTGTCCACAATGAGCAGTTCTTC	CASGLVFAPRSVHNEQFF
TRBV5-5	NA	TRBJ1-6	NA	TGTGCCAGCACCACGACATACAGCTCCTATAATTCACCCCTCCACTTT	CASTTTYSSYNSPLHF
TRBV18	NA	TRBJ1-2	NA	TGTGCCAGCTCACCGGACACGCTTAGTAACTATGGCTACACCTTC	CASSPDTLSNYGYTF
TRBV7-2	NA	TRBJ1-2	TRBD1	TGTGCCAGCAGCCTACAGGGGGGCGACTATGGCTACACCTTC	CASSLQGGDYGYTF
TRBV11-3	once	TRBJ2-7	NA	TGTGCCAGCAGTTCAGGGATGAGCGAGCAGTACTTC	CASSSGMSEQYF
TRBV11-3	NA	TRBJ2-4	TRBD2	TGTGCCAGCAGCTTCGGGGGACTAACCAAAAACATTCAGTACTTC	CASSFGGLTKNIQYF
TRBV27	NA	TRBJ1-4	TRBD1	TGTGCCAGCAGTTACAGGGGGCTGGGGGAAAAACTGTTTTTT	CASSYRGLGEKLFF